The clone carrying this T cell receptor (beta chain) was found a few times. Its antigen is currently unknown. The data were taken from a study of blood T cells in healthy people across ages. Study-wide context: Per every two T cells, about one barcoded beta molecule was captured by template switching.

Primed by a sample-barcoded 5' primer and a J-beta primer mix, a second PCR proceeded for roughly 7 to 12 cycles. Tags on each cDNA molecule came from a template-switch adaptor with 12 random nucleotides. Using its own MiXCR run on the 5' RACE reads, TCRdb lists one record per CDR3 protein. Here the sample spans 650,000 to 700,000 distinct CDR3 sequences, 40% to 65% being singletons. V dropped 7 bases and J dropped 8; count of bases not matched to a gene: 8. Per germline, CDR1 MNHEY and CDR2 SVGEGT. CDR3 length: 15 residues. Every sample gave at least 5 micrograms of total RNA when it was extracted. Study findings and constraints: Fewer expanded clones and more diversity marked long-lived versus aged donors.

This TCR was recovered from a woman aged 80 or over in good health. V is TRBV6-2 or TRBV6-3 and J is TRBJ2-1, with 13 bases identical to TRBD2. The specimen sequenced was blood. The CDR3 DNA reads TGTGCCAGCAACCTACTAGCGGGAGGGCCCTATGAGCAGTTCTTC. Encoded protein: CASNLLAGGPYEQFF.